This T cell receptor beta chain stems from a study of blood T cells in healthy people across ages. Together with a sample-barcoded 5' primer, a J-beta primer mix was included in a second PCR lasting about 6 to 11 cycles. TCRdb reprocessed the 5' RACE reads via MiXCR and lists one record per CDR3 protein. The table lists just over 800,000 distinct CDR3 sequences, around two thirds of them singletons, with roughly a quarter in the top ten. Points on this clonotype: Sequence at one end of the junction differs from germline and may be a read error.

This CDR3 spans 15 amino acids. Germline V gives CDR1 LGHNA, CDR2 YSLEER. The sample was blood. The receptor was derived from a man aged 25-40 years in good health. This chain links TRBV4-3 with TRBJ2-1; maybe TRBD2 (5 bases). The CDR3 nucleotides read TGCGCCAGCGCAATCGGGCGAGGGAACTACAATGAGCAGAACTTC. Protein: CASAIGRGNYNEQNF.